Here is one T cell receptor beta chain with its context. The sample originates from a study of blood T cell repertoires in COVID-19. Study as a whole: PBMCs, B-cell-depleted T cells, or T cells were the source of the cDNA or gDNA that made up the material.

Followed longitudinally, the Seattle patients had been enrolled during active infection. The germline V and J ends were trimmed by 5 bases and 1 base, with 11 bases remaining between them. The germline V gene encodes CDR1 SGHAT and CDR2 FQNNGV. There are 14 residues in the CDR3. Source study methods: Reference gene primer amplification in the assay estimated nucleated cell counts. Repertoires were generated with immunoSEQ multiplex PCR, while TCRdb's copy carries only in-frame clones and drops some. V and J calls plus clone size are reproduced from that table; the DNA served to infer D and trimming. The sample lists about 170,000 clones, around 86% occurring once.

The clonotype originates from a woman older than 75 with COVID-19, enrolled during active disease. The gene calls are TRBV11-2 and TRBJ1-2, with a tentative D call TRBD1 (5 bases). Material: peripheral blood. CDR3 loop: CASSALQGNYGYTF. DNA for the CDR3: TGTGCCAGCAGCGCCCTCCAGGGTAACTATGGCTACACCTTC.